The present T cell receptor beta chain was sequenced within a study of radiotherapy plus CTLA-4 blockade in lung cancer. For this clone: Its antigen is not known.

Findings and limits, study-wide: Among blood TCR repertoires after radiotherapy plus ipilimumab, tumor-derived clones expanded.

Those with chemo-refractory metastatic non-small-cell lung cancer were treated with focal radiation combined with CTLA-4 blockade using ipilimumab. Germline V gene lookup returns CDR1 LNHDA and CDR2 SQIVND (reference sequence). V lost 11 bases and J lost 3; bases outside the gene matches: 3. The CDR3 spans 11 residues. Libraries were prepared by immunoSEQ multiplex PCR; TCRdb keeps only in-frame clonotypes and omits some of them. The repertoire consists of about 98,000 clones, with almost 90% occurring once and the leading ten covering 4.5% to 5%. The genes are TRBV19 and TRBJ2-7; 8 positions agree with TRBD2. This receptor was identified in a human donor with non-small cell lung cancer that progressed on radiotherapy plus ipilimumab. Sequencing used peripheral blood, obtained from a patient treated with radiotherapy plus ipilimumab. CDR3 DNA sequence: TGTGCCGCGGGGGGAGGCTACGAGCAGTACTTC. Its translation: CAAGGGYEQYF.